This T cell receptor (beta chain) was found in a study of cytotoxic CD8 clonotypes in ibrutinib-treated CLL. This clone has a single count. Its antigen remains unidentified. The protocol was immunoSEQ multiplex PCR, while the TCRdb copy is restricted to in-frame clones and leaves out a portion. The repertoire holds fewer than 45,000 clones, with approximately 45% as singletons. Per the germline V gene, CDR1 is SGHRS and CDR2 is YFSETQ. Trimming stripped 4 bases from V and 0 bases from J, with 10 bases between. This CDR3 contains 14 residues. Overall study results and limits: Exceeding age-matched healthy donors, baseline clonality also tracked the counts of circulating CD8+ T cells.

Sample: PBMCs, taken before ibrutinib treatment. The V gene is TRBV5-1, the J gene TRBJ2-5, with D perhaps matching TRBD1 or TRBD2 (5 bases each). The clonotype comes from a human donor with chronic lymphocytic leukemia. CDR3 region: CASSIGTDQETQYF. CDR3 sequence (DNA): TGCGCCAGCAGCATAGGGACGGACCAAGAGACCCAGTACTTC.